The 18 T cell receptor beta chains below were found in one sample sequenced in a study of response to subunit inactivated influenza vaccine. One entry per CDR3 protein results from TCRdb running MiXCR on the RT-PCR reads. The repertoire holds over 800,000 distinct CDR3 sequences, with over 20% as singletons. The input for sequencing was PBMCs from blood, taken roughly 5 days after vaccination. The source is a man in his fifties or sixties who received an inactivated influenza vaccine.

V is TRBV5-1 and J is TRBJ2-3; D ambiguous. Germline values: CDR1 SGHRS, CDR2 YFSETQ. The CDR3 runs to 14 residues. Trimming shortened V by 0 bases and J by 5 bases, and 10 bases separated the two germline ends. CDR3 nucleotide sequence: TGCGCCAGCAGCTTGGTTTTCGGTTTAGATACGCAGTATTTT. It specifies CASSLVFGLDTQYF.

This clonotype was counted ten times or more. This chain uses TRBV12-3 or TRBV12-4 with TRBJ1-1; tentative D call: TRBD1 (6 bases). There are 13 residues in the CDR3. The V end lost 5 bases, the J end lost 5 bases, and 12 bases lay between the germline ends. The CDR3: CASSSRRGTEAFF. The CDR3 coding sequence is TGTGCCAGCAGTAGTCGCAGGGGAACTGAAGCTTTCTTT.

This clonotype has a single count. The rearrangement joins TRBV7-9 to TRBJ2-1; 7 positions agree with TRBD2. With 1 base clipped from V and 9 bases from J, the junction kept 6 bases outside the gene matches. The length of the CDR3 is 14 residues. CDR1 and CDR2 (germline): SEHNR, FQNEAQ (reference sequence). In DNA, the CDR3 is TGTGCCAGCAGCTTAGTTGGGGGGGAAGGTGAGCAGTTCTTC. Translating gives CASSLVGGEGEQFF.

V and J are TRBV11-2 and TRBJ2-2; 9 nucleotides agree with TRBD1. Germline CDR1 reads SGHAT; CDR2 reads FQNNGV. CDR3 length equals 16 residues. The V segment lost 4 bases and the J segment 0 bases; nucleotides outside the gene matches: 3. Here the CDR3 DNA reads TGTGCCAGCAGCTCGTACAGGGGGCCGAACACCGGGGAGCTGTTTTTT. Amino acids: CASSSYRGPNTGELFF.

Only a few counts were recorded for this clonotype. CDR3: CASSFEIGQGHTF. The CDR3 nucleotides read TGCGCCAGCAGCTTTGAAATAGGGCAGGGGCACACCTTC. This rearrangement joins TRBV5-1 to TRBJ1-2; maybe TRBD1 (6 bases). V was pared by 2 bases and J by 12 bases, with 17 bases between. CDR3 size: 13 residues. The germline V gene has CDR1 SGHRS and CDR2 YFSETQ.

In its sample, this clonotype was seen a few times. This sequence joins TRBV2 and TRBJ1-5; D is undetermined. CDR1 is SNHLY, CDR2 FYNNEI, per germline. V lost 8 bases and J lost 3, with 8 bases in between. The CDR3 extends over 12 amino acids. The CDR3 bases are TGTGCCAGCGCGGCAGACAATCAGCCCCAGCATTTT. It translates to CASAADNQPQHF.

The chain uses TRBV5-1 and TRBJ2-5; D might be TRBD1 or TRBD2, each matching 5 bases. Trimming took 4 bases from V and 5 from J, leaving 15 bases between them. The CDR3 consists of 14 residues. Germline V CDR1 and CDR2: SGHRS, YFSETQ. The CDR3 spells CASSEPRGQETQYF. The CDR3 DNA is TGCGCCAGCAGCGAACCGAGGGGCCAGGAGACCCAGTACTTC.

This chain connects TRBV9 to TRBJ2-7; 7 bases map to TRBD2. The ends lost 0 bases at V and 5 bases at J; junction bases unmatched: 5. Germline CDR1 SGDLS, CDR2 YYNGEE. CDR3 size: 14 residues. As DNA, the CDR3 is TGTGCCAGCAGCGTAGGAGGGAGGGGCCACGAGCAGTACTTC. Translated, it gives CASSVGGRGHEQYF.

The chain employs TRBV20-1 and TRBJ2-3; TRBD2 agrees at 11 bases. CDR1 and CDR2 (germline): DFQATT, SNEGSKA (reference sequence). V was clipped by 3 bases and J by 5 bases; unmatched bases: 10. The CDR3 consists of 16 residues. CDR3 coding DNA: TGCAGTGCTAGGGAATTAGCGGGAGGGGGGGGAGATACGCAGTATTTT. Its translation: CSARELAGGGGDTQYF.

The chain has TRBV20-1 and TRBJ2-3; TRBD2 matches 7 bases. CDR1 is DFQATT and CDR2 is SNEGSKA in the germline V gene (reference sequence). The CDR3 consists of 14 residues. The chain's CDR3 is CSLQKAGPTDTQYF. The CDR3 region has the DNA TGCAGCCTGCAAAAAGCGGGGCCGACAGATACGCAGTATTTT.

This chain uses TRBV9 with TRBJ2-2; D is possibly TRBD1 (6 bases). Germline CDR1 SGDLS, CDR2 YYNGEE. The CDR3 is 16 amino acids. Trimming stripped 3 bases from V and 0 bases from J, with 12 bases between. In DNA form, the CDR3 reads TGTGCCAGCAGCGCAAAAGGACAGACGAACACCGGGGAGCTGTTTTTT. Protein product: CASSAKGQTNTGELFF.

This CDR3 is CASSLGSKTDTQYF. The CDR3 DNA sequence: TGTGCCAGCAGCTTAGGCAGCAAAACAGATACGCAGTATTTT. This sequence joins TRBV7-7 and TRBJ2-3; no clear D. The ends were cut back, 1 base at V and 3 bases at J, with 8 bases in the middle. The CDR3 loop spans 14 amino acids. Germline V gene lookup returns CDR1 SSHAT and CDR2 FNYEAQ (reference sequence). The full variable domain, with the rest looked up from reference TRBV7-7 and TRBJ2-3, is GAGVSQSPRYKVTKRGQDVTLRCDPISSHATLYWYQQALGQGPEFLTYFNYEAQPDKSGLPSDRFSAERPEGSISTLTIQRTEQRDSAMYRCASSLGSKTDTQYFGPGTRLTVL.

V usage is TRBV4-1 and J usage is TRBJ2-2; possible D gene TRBD2, 6 bases. Trimming took off 5 bases at V and 5 bases at J, with 15 bases between the two ends. Per the germline V gene, CDR1 is MGHRA and CDR2 is YSYEKL. The CDR3 totals 15 residues. The CDR3, as DNA: TGCGCCAGCAGCGGACCTGGACTAAGGACCGGGGAGCTGTTTTTT. Its protein product is CASSGPGLRTGELFF.

This chain joins TRBV6-5 and TRBJ1-2; 9 bases fit TRBD1. The CDR3 loop spans 16 amino acids. V was clipped by 0 bases and J by 6 bases; unmatched bases: 8. The germline V gene encodes CDR1 MNHEY and CDR2 SVGAGI. The CDR3 coding sequence is TGTGCCAGCAGTTACTCAACAGGGGGCGAATTGGATGGCTACACCTTC. Translation gives CASSYSTGGELDGYTF.

This chain uses TRBV9 with TRBJ2-2; tentative D call: TRBD1 (6 bases). The CDR3 sequence is 14 residues long. The germline CDR1 and CDR2 sequences are SGDLS and YYNGEE. V shed 2 bases and J shed 6 bases, with 11 bases lying between them. The CDR3 bases are TGTGCCAGCAGCGTTCGGGACAAGTCCGGGGAGCTGTTTTTT. It yields the protein CASSVRDKSGELFF.

This clonotype was seen a few times. This chain connects TRBV5-1 to TRBJ2-7, with a weak D call TRBD1 (6 bases). This CDR3 is 13 amino acids long. With 2 bases removed from V and 6 bases from J, the gap between germline ends came to 12 bases. Germline values: CDR1 SGHRS, CDR2 YFSETQ. CDR3 nucleotides: TGCGCCAGCAGCTTTACAGGGTACAGCGAGCAGTACTTC. It codes for CASSFTGYSEQYF.

This clonotype was observed a handful of times. The genes are TRBV20-1 and TRBJ2-7; D perhaps matches TRBD1 (8 bases). V lost 6 bases, J lost 6 bases, and 21 bases lay in between. This CDR3 contains 14 residues. Germline V gives CDR1 DFQATT, CDR2 SNEGSKA (reference sequence). The CDR3 DNA is TGCAGTGCCCAGACCGGACAGGGAGGGCTCGAGCAGTACTTC. This sequence encodes CSAQTGQGGLEQYF.

On this clonotype: This may be a read error, as it is one base from a much larger clone. The V and J genes are TRBV5-1 and TRBJ2-1; D gene ambiguous. There are 11 residues in the CDR3. With 4 bases removed from V and 5 bases from J, the gap between germline ends came to 4 bases. Per the germline V gene, CDR1 is SGHRS and CDR2 is YFSETQ. The CDR3 spells CASSKDNEQFF. CDR3 coding DNA: TGCGCCAGCAGCAAGGACAATGAGCAGTTCTTC. The variable domain in full, with the rest retrieved from reference TRBV5-1 and TRBJ2-1, is KAGVTQTPRYLIKTRGQQVTLSCSPISGHRSVSWYQQTPGQGLQFLFEYFSETQRNKGNFPGRFSGRQFSNSRSEMNVSTLELGDSALYLCASSKDNEQFFGPGTRLTVL.